This T cell receptor (beta chain) was found in a study of OX40 agonist ivuxolimab in advanced cancers. About the study: Recorded diagnoses for dose-escalation patients were hepatocellular carcinoma, melanoma, renal cell or head and neck cancer. Partial responses were seen in three patients, one with hepatocellular carcinoma and two with cutaneous melanoma.

Study conclusions and caveats: Compared with CD4+, CD8+ T cells on average had more expanded clones.

In the case of this clone: The antigen is not known.

The repertoire was sequenced with immunoSEQ multiplex PCR; TCRdb's copy has only in-frame clones and lacks some. The sample shows around 100,000 clones, around 95% of them seen only once. Per germline, CDR1 SGHVS and CDR2 FNYEAQ. Trimming removed 5 bases from V and 0 bases from J, with 15 bases in between. The CDR3 runs 16 residues. The sequencing here drew on CD4+ or CD8+ T cells sorted from blood, taken in a trial of the OX40 agonist ivuxolimab. The chain has TRBV7-6 and TRBJ2-3; tentative D call: TRBD2 (7 bases). The TCR sequence derives from an adult with an advanced solid tumor such as melanoma, head and neck, liver or kidney cancer. The CDR3 DNA reads TGTGCCAGCAGCGCCCGCGGGGGCCTCAGCACAGATACGCAGTATTTT. It yields the protein CASSARGGLSTDTQYF.